The 10 T cell receptor beta chains given below trace back to one sample, sequenced in a study of CD8+CD57+ T cells in acquired aplastic anemia. Genomic DNA was employed as the template in profiling TCR beta VDJ and CDR3. Using its own MiXCR run on the reads, TCRdb lists one record per CDR3 protein. The profile shows around 180,000 distinct CDR3 sequences, roughly 50% of them singletons. Patients who underwent sequencing had shown CD8+CD57+ cell expansion by flow cytometry. The sample was sorted CD4+, CD8+, or CD8+CD57+ T cells (not recorded which) from PBMCs. Receptor source: a human donor with aplastic anemia.

This clonotype has just a few counts. The chain combines TRBV4-1 with TRBJ1-1, with 7 bases matching TRBD1. V shed 0 bases and J 9 bases; nucleotides not matched to a gene: 7. The CDR3 contains 14 residues. Germline CDR1 and CDR2: MGHRA and YSYEKL. The DNA for the CDR3 is TGCGCCAGCAGCCAAGAGGGGGGGACAGCTCAAGCTTTCTTT. Residues: CASSQEGGTAQAFF.

In this sample, this clonotype turned up a few times. In DNA form, the CDR3 reads TGTGCCAGCAGTTACTCCCGGACGTTGATGGGCAATGAGCAGTTCTTC. Encoded protein: CASSYSRTLMGNEQFF. The V and J genes are TRBV6-2 or TRBV6-3 and TRBJ2-1, with no clear D. The CDR3 totals 16 residues. Trimming pared 0 bases from V and 6 bases from J, leaving 15 bases between. The V gene's germline CDR1 is MNHEY and CDR2 SVGEGT.

This clonotype came up a few times. The chain is built from TRBV20-1 and TRBJ2-5; 12 nucleotides line up with TRBD2. The CDR3 is 15 amino acids. Germline V gives CDR1 DFQATT, CDR2 SNEGSKA (reference sequence). Trimming removed 2 bases from V and 2 bases from J; junction bases left unmatched: 3. The CDR3 protein is CSARRLAGAQETQYF. CDR3 coding DNA: TGCAGTGCTAGACGACTAGCGGGAGCTCAAGAGACCCAGTACTTC.

This clonotype occurred a few times. A read error may produce the germline difference seen at one junction end. This sequence joins TRBV19 and TRBJ1-2, with D tentatively TRBD1 (6 bases). The CDR3 covers 13 residues. Germline-derived CDR1 and CDR2 are LNHDA and SQIVND (reference sequence). CDR3 sequence reads: CAGHRVGNYGYTF. CDR3 coding DNA: TGTGCCGGTCACAGGGTCGGGAACTATGGCTACACATTC.

This chain uses TRBV20-1 with TRBJ1-1; D not certain. Trimming stripped 0 bases from V and 2 bases from J, with 10 bases between. The CDR3 length is 14 residues. Germline V gene sequence: CDR1 DFQATT, CDR2 SNEGSKA (reference sequence). DNA for the CDR3: TGCAGTGCTAGAGATCCAAGGCAAAACACTGAAGCTTTCTTT. Protein product: CSARDPRQNTEAFF.

The J gene is TRBJ1-1, the V gene TRBV2; TRBD1 is a possible D gene (6 bases). V was trimmed by 7 bases and J by 0 bases, leaving 9 bases between them. Germline V gene sequence: CDR1 SNHLY, CDR2 FYNNEI. CDR3 size: 13 residues. CDR3 DNA sequence: TGTGCCAGCATTGGGGGCATGAACACTGAAGCTTTCTTT. This codes for CASIGGMNTEAFF.

This clonotype was seen at least ten times. The gene calls are TRBV3-1 and TRBJ1-1; D is uncertain. CDR1 is LGHDT, CDR2 YNNKEL, per germline (reference sequence). The CDR3 consists of 14 residues. The V and J ends lost 0 bases and 5 bases respectively, with 10 bases between them. The CDR3 DNA reads TGTGCCAGCAGCCAAGACCCGCCGGGGACTGAAGCTTTCTTT. It yields the protein CASSQDPPGTEAFF.

This clonotype is a singleton in its sample. CDR3 loop: CSAPGQGSEKLFF. CDR3 nucleotide sequence: TGCAGTGCGCCGGGACAGGGGTCTGAAAAACTGTTTTTT. The chain joins TRBV20-1 to TRBJ1-4, with 10 bases that match TRBD1. CDR3 length: 13 residues. The trim removed 6 bases at V and 7 bases at J, leaving 5 bases unmatched. Germline V gene data show CDR1 as DFQATT and CDR2 as SNEGSKA (reference sequence).

This clonotype was seen repeatedly, ten times or more. The chain combines TRBV2 with TRBJ1-1, with 7 bases fitting TRBD1. The CDR3 totals 14 residues. CDR1 and CDR2 from the germline V gene are SNHLY and FYNNEI. V lost 7 bases to trimming and J lost 4 bases; unmatched junction nucleotides: 9. The DNA for the CDR3 is TGTGCCAGCAATGACAGGGTATTCGCCACTGAAGCTTTCTTT. Its translation is CASNDRVFATEAFF.

Many counts were recorded for this clonotype. V usage is TRBV5-4 and J usage is TRBJ2-4; D not certain. Germline values: CDR1 SGHNT, CDR2 YYREEE (reference sequence). V was pared by 4 bases and J by 5 bases, with 10 bases between. This CDR3 comprises 13 residues. Written as DNA, the CDR3 is TGTGCCAGCAGCATGGGCCAAGAAAACATTCAGTACTTC. This codes for CASSMGQENIQYF.